This T cell receptor (beta chain) was sequenced during a study of human T cells and chemical hapten exposure. Study-wide findings and caveats: Large CDR3 similarity clusters arose significantly more often from expanded TCRs than from controls.

In the case of this clonotype: Antigen: not known.

Trimming shortened V by 3 bases and J by 3 bases, and 13 bases separated the two germline ends. This CDR3 has 14 residues. The germline V gene has CDR1 SGHRS and CDR2 YFSETQ. Via MiXCR, TCRdb re-called the RACE reads, giving one row per CDR3 protein. The profile covers tens of thousands of distinct CDR3 sequences, with about 9.6% appearing a single time and about 9.6% taken by the ten largest. Time point noted: pre-sensitization, week 0. Treatment in this sample: therapeutic diphenylcyclopropenone sensitization with weekly scalp DPC. Unseparated into fractions, whole blood served as the source from which total RNA was extracted. Phlebotomy was performed prior to application of every patch test.

Sequencing was performed on whole blood, taken in connection with sensitization to the hapten diphenylcyclopropenone (DPC). The receptor's source is a woman between 25 and 40 years old with alopecia areata. Some clones in this sample may be carry-over from other donors' samples. The rearrangement links TRBV5-1 to TRBJ2-7; weak D call: TRBD1 (5 bases). CDR3 loop: CASSSTQGFYEQYF. CDR3 sequence (DNA): TGCGCCAGCAGCTCGACCCAGGGTTTCTACGAGCAGTACTTC.